The rows below give T cell receptor beta chains drawn from one sample of a study of blood T cell repertoires in COVID-19. Produced via immunoSEQ multiplex PCR; TCRdb's table is partial and in-frame only. The sample contains 200,000 to 250,000 clones, roughly 76% of which appear only once. Specimen: peripheral blood. All receptors come from a human donor in a cohort sampled during active COVID-19. Both conserved end residues are part of each CDR3. A D gene is named only where the DNA matches it firmly. The size entry is marked missing in some rows and otherwise reads once, few, many or a size class.

J	D	V	size	DNA	CDR3
TRBJ2-3	NA	TRBV27	NA	TGTGCCAGCAGTTTGTTTTTCGGAGATACGCAGTATTTT	CASSLFFGDTQYF
TRBJ2-5	NA	TRBV4-3	NA	TGCGCCAGCAGCCAAGGGCACGGGGAGACCCAGTACTTC	CASSQGHGETQYF
TRBJ2-7	NA	TRBV4-3	NA	TGCGCCAGCAGCCAAGGGAGCTCCTACGAGCAGTACTTC	CASSQGSSYEQYF
TRBJ1-2	NA	TRBV20-1	NA	TGCAGTGCTAGTTTTGCAGGGACTGGAAGCTATGGCTACACCTTC	CSASFAGTGSYGYTF
TRBJ1-2	TRBD1	TRBV14	NA	TGTGCCAGCAGCCCCCAGACAGGGACATATGGCTACACCTTC	CASSPQTGTYGYTF
TRBJ2-7	TRBD2	TRBV27	NA	TGTGCCAGCAGTCATAGCGGGAGGGCCTACGAGCAGTACTTC	CASSHSGRAYEQYF
TRBJ1-1	NA	TRBV5-1	NA	TGCGCCAGCAGCCCAAGCGAATCGGGGACTGAAGCTTTCTTT	CASSPSESGTEAFF
TRBJ2-7	NA	TRBV28	NA	TGTGCCAGCAGTTTTTCCAGGGTCTCGACCTACGAGCAGTACTTC	CASSFSRVSTYEQYF
TRBJ2-4	NA	TRBV3-1/TRBV3-2	few	TGTGCCAGCAGCCAAGACGATTTCCAGGGCCCTAAAAACATTCAGTACTTC	CASSQDDFQGPKNIQYF
TRBJ2-2	NA	TRBV6-4	NA	TGTGCCAGCAAGATTCAGGCGAACACCGGGGAGCTGTTTTTT	CASKIQANTGELFF
TRBJ1-2	NA	TRBV24-1	NA	TGTGCCACCAGTGGCGGGTACTATGGCTACACCTTC	CATSGGYYGYTF
TRBJ1-4	NA	TRBV11-2	NA	TGTGCCAGCAGCCTACCGGGGGGGGCTAATGAAAAACTGTTTTTT	CASSLPGGANEKLFF
TRBJ2-3	TRBD2	TRBV27	NA	TGTGCCAGCAGCCCCCTAGCGGGAGAACCGGATACGCAGTATTTT	CASSPLAGEPDTQYF
TRBJ2-1	TRBD2	TRBV27	NA	TGTGCCAGCAGGACTAGCGGGAGATGGGGCTACAATGAGCAGTTCTTC	CASRTSGRWGYNEQFF
TRBJ2-7	NA	TRBV20-1	NA	TGCAGTGCTAGGTCGGGCTACGAGCAGTACTTC	CSARSGYEQYF
TRBJ2-6	NA	TRBV9	NA	TGTGCCAGCAGCTCCCGAGGGGGGGCTGGGGCCAACGTCCTGACTTTC	CASSSRGGAGANVLTF
TRBJ1-1	TRBD1	TRBV13	NA	TGTGCCAGCAGCGCGACAGGGGCCATCATGAACACTGAAGCTTTCTTT	CASSATGAIMNTEAFF
TRBJ1-1	NA	TRBV7-2	once	TGTGCCTCTAAGGAGAGAGGGAACACTGAAGCTTTCTTT	CASKERGNTEAFF
TRBJ2-2	TRBD1	TRBV5-1	once	TGCGCCAGCAGCTTGGTTAGGGGGCGGACCGGGGAGCTGTTTTTT	CASSLVRGRTGELFF
TRBJ2-1	TRBD2	TRBV6-2/TRBV6-3	NA	TGTGCCAGCAGTTCCCCACTAGCGGGGTTCTACAATGAGCAGTTCTTC	CASSSPLAGFYNEQFF
TRBJ1-5	NA	TRBV28	few	TGTGCCAGCAAGGAGGGGGACTATAGCAATCAGCCCCAGCATTTT	CASKEGDYSNQPQHF
TRBJ2-7	TRBD2	TRBV7-2	NA	TGTGCCAGCAGCGACGGGACTAGCGGGGACCCCTACGAGCAGTACTTC	CASSDGTSGDPYEQYF
TRBJ2-2	NA	TRBV5-1	NA	TGCGCCAGCAGTCCCTTGCCCGGGGTCACCGGGGAGCTGTTTTTT	CASSPLPGVTGELFF
TRBJ2-6	TRBD1	TRBV24-1	NA	TGTGCCACCAGCCCTATTCCCGGGACAGGGGATGGGGCCAACGTCCTGACTTTC	CATSPIPGTGDGANVLTF
TRBJ2-5	NA	TRBV5-1	NA	TGCGCCAGCAGCTCGGCTAGTCAAGAGACCCAGTACTTC	CASSSASQETQYF
TRBJ2-5	TRBD2	TRBV19	once	TGTGCCAGTTCCCCCCCGGGAGGAGGGGAGACCCAGTACTTC	CASSPPGGGETQYF
TRBJ2-7	NA	TRBV4-3	NA	TGCGCCAGCAGCCAAACACAGGGTTGGGAGCGCGAGCAGTACTTC	CASSQTQGWEREQYF
TRBJ2-1	TRBD2	TRBV27	NA	TGTGCCAGCAGGGCCCATAGGACTAGCGAGGACAATGAGCAGTTCTTC	CASRAHRTSEDNEQFF
TRBJ1-1	NA	TRBV29-1	NA	TGCAGCGTTGGCTTCGGGGTCGGGCAAGCTTTCTTT	CSVGFGVGQAFF
TRBJ2-7	NA	TRBV5-6	NA	TGTGCCAGCAGCTTGGGGGGCAGCGCGATCGAGCAGTACTTC	CASSLGGSAIEQYF
TRBJ1-4	TRBD1	TRBV14	NA	TGTGCCAGCAGCTATAAACAGGGGGCTGTTGAAAAACTGTTTTTT	CASSYKQGAVEKLFF
TRBJ2-7	NA	TRBV13	few	TGTGCCAGCAGCTTAGGCCTAACTAATCGACCCCTCTCCTACGAGCAGTACTTC	CASSLGLTNRPLSYEQYF
TRBJ2-7	TRBD1	TRBV9	NA	TGTGCCAGCAGCTACGGACAGGAGAGGTGGGAGCAGTACTTC	CASSYGQERWEQYF
TRBJ1-2	NA	TRBV11-2	NA	TGTGCCAGCAGCTTAGGAACAGGGAGTTATGGCTACACCTTC	CASSLGTGSYGYTF
TRBJ2-2	TRBD2	TRBV19	NA	TGTGCCAGTATTGTCTCTAGCGGGAGGAGCACCGGGGAGCTGTTTTTT	CASIVSSGRSTGELFF
TRBJ2-7	NA	TRBV7-8	NA	TGTGCCAGCACCCATCAGGGGTACGGTTACGAGCAGTACTTC	CASTHQGYGYEQYF
TRBJ1-1	NA	TRBV7-9	few	TGTGCCAGCAGCCGCGGGGCGAACACTGAAGCTTTCTTT	CASSRGANTEAFF
TRBJ1-4	NA	TRBV4-2	NA	TGTGCCAGCAGCCAAGAGGTGACAGTTGAAAAACTGTTTTTT	CASSQEVTVEKLFF
TRBJ2-3	TRBD2	TRBV4-2	NA	TGTGCCAGCAGCCAAAACTTAGCGGGAGCGGTAGATACGCAGTATTTT	CASSQNLAGAVDTQYF
TRBJ2-7	NA	TRBV11-3	NA	TGTGCCAGCAGACTAAACAGGGATACCTACGAGCAGTACTTC	CASRLNRDTYEQYF